This entry describes one TCR beta chain. One entry per CDR3 protein results from TCRdb running MiXCR on the 5' RACE reads. The sample contains fewer than 700,000 distinct CDR3 sequences, more than 15% of which appear only once. This sample was included in a study of T-cell memory formation after mild COVID-19. Per the germline V gene, CDR1 is SEHNR and CDR2 is FQNEAQ (reference sequence). This CDR3 is 16 amino acids long. V dropped 6 bases and J dropped 0 bases, with 18 bases sitting between them. This clonotype originated in an adult woman who had mild COVID-19 (a few samples of this study predate the infection). Cell type and time point are not known. What was sequenced was PBMCs or a T cell subset sorted from them (not recorded which). The chain recombines TRBV7-9 with TRBJ2-7, with a possible D match to TRBD2 (6 bases). The CDR3 DNA follows: TGTGCCAGCAGGGGACTGTCGCTCGGTGGCTCCTACGAGCAGTACTTC. Protein: CASRGLSLGGSYEQYF.